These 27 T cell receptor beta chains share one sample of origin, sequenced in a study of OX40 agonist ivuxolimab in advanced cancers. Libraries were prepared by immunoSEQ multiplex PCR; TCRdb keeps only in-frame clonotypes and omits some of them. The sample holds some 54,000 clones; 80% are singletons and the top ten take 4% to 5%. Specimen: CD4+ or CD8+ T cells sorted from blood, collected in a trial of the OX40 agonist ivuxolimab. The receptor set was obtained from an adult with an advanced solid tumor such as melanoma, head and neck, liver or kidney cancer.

The CDR3 loop reads CSVERGRAGELFF. The CDR3 nucleotides read TGCAGCGTTGAACGGGGGAGGGCCGGGGAGCTGTTTTTT. The chain recombines TRBV29-1 with TRBJ2-2; 7 nucleotides match TRBD2. CDR1 and CDR2 from the germline V gene are SQVTM and ANQGSEA. With V trimmed by 2 bases and J by 6 bases, 3 bases remained unmatched. CDR3 length: 13 residues.

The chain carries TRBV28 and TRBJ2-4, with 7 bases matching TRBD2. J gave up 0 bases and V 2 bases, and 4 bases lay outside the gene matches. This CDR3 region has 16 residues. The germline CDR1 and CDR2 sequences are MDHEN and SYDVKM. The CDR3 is CASSLASGIAKNIQYF. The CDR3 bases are TGTGCCAGCAGTTTAGCTAGCGGAATAGCCAAAAACATTCAGTACTTC.

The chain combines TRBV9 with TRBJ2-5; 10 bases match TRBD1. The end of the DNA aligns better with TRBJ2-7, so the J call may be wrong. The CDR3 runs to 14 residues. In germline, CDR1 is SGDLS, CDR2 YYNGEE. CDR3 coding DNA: TGTGCCAGCAGCGCCCGACAGGGGGCGGACGAGCAGTACTTC. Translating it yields CASSARQGADEQYF.

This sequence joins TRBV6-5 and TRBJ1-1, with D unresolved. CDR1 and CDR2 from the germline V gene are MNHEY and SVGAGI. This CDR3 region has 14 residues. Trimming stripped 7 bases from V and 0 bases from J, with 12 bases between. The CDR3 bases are TGTGCCAGCAAGGTTGTTCGGATGAACACTGAAGCTTTCTTT. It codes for CASKVVRMNTEAFF.

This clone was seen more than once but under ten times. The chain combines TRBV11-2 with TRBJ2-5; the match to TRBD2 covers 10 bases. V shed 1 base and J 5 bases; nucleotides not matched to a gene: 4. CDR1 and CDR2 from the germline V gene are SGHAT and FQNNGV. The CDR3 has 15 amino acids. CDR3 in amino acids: CASSLALAGSETQYF. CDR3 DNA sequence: TGTGCCAGCAGCTTAGCACTAGCGGGGAGTGAGACCCAGTACTTC.

The CDR3 DNA sequence: TGTGCCAGCAATACCCCAGGGACTCCCTCCTACGAGCAGTACTTC. Translating it yields CASNTPGTPSYEQYF. This chain links TRBV6-6 with TRBJ2-5; perhaps TRBD2 as D (6 bases). The J call is in doubt because the DNA end fits TRBJ2-7 better. Germline-derived CDR1 and CDR2 are MNHNY and SVGAGI (reference sequence). The CDR3 is made up of 15 amino acids.

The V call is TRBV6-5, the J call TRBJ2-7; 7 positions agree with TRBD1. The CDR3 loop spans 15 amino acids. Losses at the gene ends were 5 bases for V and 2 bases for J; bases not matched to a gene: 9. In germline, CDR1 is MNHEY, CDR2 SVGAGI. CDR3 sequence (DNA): TGTGCCAGCAGTACCCGTCGAGGGGGCCCCTACGAGCAGTACTTC. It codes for CASSTRRGGPYEQYF.

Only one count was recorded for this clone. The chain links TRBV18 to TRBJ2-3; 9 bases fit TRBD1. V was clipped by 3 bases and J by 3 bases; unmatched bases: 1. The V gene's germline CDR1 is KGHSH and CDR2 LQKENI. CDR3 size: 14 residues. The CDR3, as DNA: TGTGCCAGCTCACCCGGGACAGGGACAGATACGCAGTATTTT. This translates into CASSPGTGTDTQYF. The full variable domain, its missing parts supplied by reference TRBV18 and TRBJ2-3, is NAGVMQNPRHLVRRRGQEARLRCSPMKGHSHVYWYRQLPEEGLKFMVYLQKENIIDESGMPKERFSAEFPKEGPSILRIQQVVRGDSAAYFCASSPGTGTDTQYFGPGTRLTVL.

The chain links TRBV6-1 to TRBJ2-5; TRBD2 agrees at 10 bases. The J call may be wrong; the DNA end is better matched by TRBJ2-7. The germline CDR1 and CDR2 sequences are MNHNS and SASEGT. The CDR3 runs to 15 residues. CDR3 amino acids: CASSQTSGFPYEQYF. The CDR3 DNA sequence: TGTGCCAGCAGCCAGACTAGCGGGTTTCCCTACGAGCAGTACTTC.

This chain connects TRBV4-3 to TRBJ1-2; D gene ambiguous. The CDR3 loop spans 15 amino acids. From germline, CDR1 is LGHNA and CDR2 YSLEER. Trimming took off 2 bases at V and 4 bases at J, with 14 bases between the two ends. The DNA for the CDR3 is TGCGCCAGCAGCCAACGAATTAACCCGGTCTATGGCTACACCTTC. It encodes CASSQRINPVYGYTF.

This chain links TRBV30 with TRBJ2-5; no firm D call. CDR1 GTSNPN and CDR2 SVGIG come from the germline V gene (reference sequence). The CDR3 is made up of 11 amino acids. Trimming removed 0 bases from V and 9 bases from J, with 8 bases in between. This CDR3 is CAWSVGLAQYF. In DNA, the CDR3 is TGTGCCTGGAGTGTTGGTTTGGCCCAGTACTTC.

This chain's CDR3 is CASSPSRTEGGGYTF. The CDR3 DNA is TGTGCCAGCTCACCATCCCGGACGGAGGGAGGAGGCTACACCTTC. The chain links TRBV18 to TRBJ1-2; D is uncertain. Trimming shortened V by 2 bases and J by 8 bases, and 18 bases separated the two germline ends. The CDR3 contains 15 residues. The germline V gene has CDR1 KGHSH and CDR2 LQKENI.

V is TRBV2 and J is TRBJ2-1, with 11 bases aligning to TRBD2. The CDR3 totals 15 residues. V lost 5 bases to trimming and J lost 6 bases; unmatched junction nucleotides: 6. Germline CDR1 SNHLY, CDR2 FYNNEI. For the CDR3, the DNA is TGTGCCAGCAGTCAACTAGCGGGAGCGGTCAATGAGCAGTTCTTC. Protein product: CASSQLAGAVNEQFF. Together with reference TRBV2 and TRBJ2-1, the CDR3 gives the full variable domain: EPEVTQTPSHQVTQMGQEVILRCVPISNHLYFYWYRQILGQKVEFLVSFYNNEISEKSEIFDDQFSVERPDGSNFTLKIRSTKLEDSAMYFCASSQLAGAVNEQFFGPGTRLTVL.

The CDR3 loop is CAILRGGENTGELFF. The CDR3 nucleotides are TGTGCCATCCTCCGGGGTGGGGAGAACACCGGGGAGCTGTTTTTT. The gene calls are TRBV21-1 and TRBJ2-2; the table's D call, TRBD2, has no DNA check behind it. TRBV21-1 is termed a pseudogene. This CDR3 region has 15 residues.

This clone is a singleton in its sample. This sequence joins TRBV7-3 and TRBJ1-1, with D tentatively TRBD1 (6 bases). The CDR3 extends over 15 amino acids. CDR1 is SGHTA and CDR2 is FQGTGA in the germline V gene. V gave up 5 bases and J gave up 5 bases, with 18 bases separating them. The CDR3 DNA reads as TGTGCCAGCAGCCCAATTGGGGGGCTGGGGACTGAAGCTTTCTTT. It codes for CASSPIGGLGTEAFF. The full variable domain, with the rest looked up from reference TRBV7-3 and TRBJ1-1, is GAGVSQTPSNKVTEKGKYVELRCDPISGHTALYWYRQSLGQGPEFLIYFQGTGAADDSGLPNDRFFAVRPEGSVSTLKIQRTERGDSAVYLCASSPIGGLGTEAFFGQGTRLTVV.

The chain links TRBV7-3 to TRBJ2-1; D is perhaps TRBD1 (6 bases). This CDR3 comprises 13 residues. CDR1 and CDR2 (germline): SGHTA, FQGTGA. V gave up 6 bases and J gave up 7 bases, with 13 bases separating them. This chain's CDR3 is CASSPQGRNEQFF. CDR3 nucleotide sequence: TGTGCCAGCAGTCCACAGGGAAGGAATGAGCAGTTCTTC.

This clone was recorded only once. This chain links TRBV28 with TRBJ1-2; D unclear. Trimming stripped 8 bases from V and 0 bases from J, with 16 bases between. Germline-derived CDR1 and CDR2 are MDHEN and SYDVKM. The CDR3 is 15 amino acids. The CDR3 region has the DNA TGTGCCAGCGGGGTGGGGAGTAAAGCTAACTATGGCTACACCTTC. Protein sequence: CASGVGSKANYGYTF.

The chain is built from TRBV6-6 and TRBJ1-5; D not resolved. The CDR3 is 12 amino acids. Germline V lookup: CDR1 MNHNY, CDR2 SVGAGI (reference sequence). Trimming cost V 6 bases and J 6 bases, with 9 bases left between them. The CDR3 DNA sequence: TGTGCCAGCAGGTCTGTAAGTCAGCCCCAGCATTTT. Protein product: CASRSVSQPQHF.

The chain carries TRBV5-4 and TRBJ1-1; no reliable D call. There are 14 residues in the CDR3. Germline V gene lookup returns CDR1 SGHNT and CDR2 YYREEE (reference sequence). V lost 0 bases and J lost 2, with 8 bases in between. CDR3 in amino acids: CASSLGRANTEAFF. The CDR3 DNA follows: TGTGCCAGCAGCTTGGGACGGGCTAACACTGAAGCTTTCTTT.

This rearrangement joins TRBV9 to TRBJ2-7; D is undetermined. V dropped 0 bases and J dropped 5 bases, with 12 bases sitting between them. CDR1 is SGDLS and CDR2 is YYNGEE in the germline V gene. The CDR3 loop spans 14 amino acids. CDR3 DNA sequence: TGTGCCAGCAGCGTAGAAGGACCCGGCCACGAGCAGTACTTC. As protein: CASSVEGPGHEQYF.

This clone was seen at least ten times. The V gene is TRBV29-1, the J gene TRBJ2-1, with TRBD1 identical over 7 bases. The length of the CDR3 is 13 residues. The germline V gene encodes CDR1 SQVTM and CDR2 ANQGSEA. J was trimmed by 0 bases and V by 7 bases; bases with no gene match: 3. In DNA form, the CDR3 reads TGCAGCGCGGACAGGAGCTCCTACAATGAGCAGTTCTTC. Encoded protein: CSADRSSYNEQFF.

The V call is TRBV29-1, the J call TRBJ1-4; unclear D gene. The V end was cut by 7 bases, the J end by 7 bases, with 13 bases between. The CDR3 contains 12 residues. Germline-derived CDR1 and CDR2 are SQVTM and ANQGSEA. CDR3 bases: TGCAGCGCCCTGTTGTGGGGTGAAAAACTGTTTTTT. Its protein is CSALLWGEKLFF. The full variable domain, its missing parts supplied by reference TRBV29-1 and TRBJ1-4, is SAVISQKPSRDICQRGTSLTIQCQVDSQVTMMFWYRQQPGQSLTLIATANQGSEATYESGFVIDKFPISRPNLTFSTLTVSNMSPEDSSIYLCSALLWGEKLFFGSGTQLSVL.

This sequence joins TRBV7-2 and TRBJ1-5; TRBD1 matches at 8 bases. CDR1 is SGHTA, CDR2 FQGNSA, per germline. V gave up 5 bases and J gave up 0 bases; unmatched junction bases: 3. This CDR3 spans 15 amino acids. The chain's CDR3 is CASSTDRGSNQPQHF. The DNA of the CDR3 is TGTGCCAGCAGCACAGACAGGGGTAGCAATCAGCCCCAGCATTTT.

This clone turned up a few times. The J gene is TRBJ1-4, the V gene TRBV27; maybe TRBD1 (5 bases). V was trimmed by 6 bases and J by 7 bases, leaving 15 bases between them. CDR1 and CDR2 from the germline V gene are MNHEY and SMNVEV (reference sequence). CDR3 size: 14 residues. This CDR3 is CASRNQGPGEKLFF. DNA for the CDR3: TGTGCCAGCAGGAATCAGGGACCTGGTGAAAAACTGTTTTTT.

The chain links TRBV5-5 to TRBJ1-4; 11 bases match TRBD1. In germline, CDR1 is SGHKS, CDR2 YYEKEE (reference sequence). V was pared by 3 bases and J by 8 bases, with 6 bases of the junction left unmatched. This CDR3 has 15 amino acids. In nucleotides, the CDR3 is TGTGCCAGCAGCTGGACAGGGGGCGAGGCGGAAAAACTGTTTTTT. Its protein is CASSWTGGEAEKLFF.

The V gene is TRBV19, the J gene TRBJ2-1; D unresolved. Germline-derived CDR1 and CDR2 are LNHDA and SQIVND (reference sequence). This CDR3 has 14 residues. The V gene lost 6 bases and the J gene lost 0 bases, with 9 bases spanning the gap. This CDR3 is CASSLPSSYNEQFF. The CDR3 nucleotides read TGTGCCAGTAGCCTTCCCAGCTCCTACAATGAGCAGTTCTTC.

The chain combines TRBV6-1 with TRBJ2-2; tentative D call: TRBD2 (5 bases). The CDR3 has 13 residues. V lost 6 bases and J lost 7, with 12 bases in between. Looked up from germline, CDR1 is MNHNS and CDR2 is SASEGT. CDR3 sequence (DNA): TGTGCCAGCAGCCTCCTAGCCGTCGGGGAGCTGTTTTTT. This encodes CASSLLAVGELFF.